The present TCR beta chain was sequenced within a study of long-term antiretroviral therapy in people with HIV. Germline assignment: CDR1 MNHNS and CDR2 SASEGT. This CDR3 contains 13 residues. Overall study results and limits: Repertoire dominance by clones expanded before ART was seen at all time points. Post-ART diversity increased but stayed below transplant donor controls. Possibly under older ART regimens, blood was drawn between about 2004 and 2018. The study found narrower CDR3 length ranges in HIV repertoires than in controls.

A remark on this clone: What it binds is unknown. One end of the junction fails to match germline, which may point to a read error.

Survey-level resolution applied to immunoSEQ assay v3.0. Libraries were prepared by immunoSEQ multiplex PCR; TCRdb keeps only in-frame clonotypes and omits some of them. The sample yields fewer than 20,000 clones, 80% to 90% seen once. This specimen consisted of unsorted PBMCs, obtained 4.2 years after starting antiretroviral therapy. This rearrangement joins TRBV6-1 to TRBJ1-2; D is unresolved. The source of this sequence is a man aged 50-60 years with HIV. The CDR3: CASSGDLGGIRFF. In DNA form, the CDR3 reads TGTGCCAGCAGTGGGGATCTGGGCGGGATAAGGTTTTTC.